This T cell receptor beta chain was observed in a study of shared clonotypes between healthy human individuals. General study findings and limits: Depth was large, yet rarefaction showed that sorted-subset sequencing was incomplete. It was observed that roughly 5.4% of naive CD4 clonotypes were shared across several donors.

Each PCR replicate from the sorted subsets contained about 210 ng DNA, which is 25,000 to 30,000 T cell genomes. TCRdb keeps only in-frame clones here, not all; method: immunoSEQ multiplex PCR. The table has millions of clones, roughly nine tenths seen once. As concerns this clone: Its antigen remains unknown.

CDR3 length equals 15 residues. Germline assignment: CDR1 MNHEY and CDR2 SVGAGI. The V segment lost 4 bases and the J segment 1 base; nucleotides outside the gene matches: 5. Specimen: naive CD4+ T cells sorted from blood. The subset here: CD45RA+ positively selected. This rearrangement joins TRBV6-5 to TRBJ1-2; 8 bases are shared with TRBD1. The clonotype originates from a man aged 18 to 30 in good health. In nucleotides, the CDR3 is TGTGCCAGCAGTTTGGACAGGGCAATTAACTATGGCTACACCTTC. It is translated as CASSLDRAINYGYTF.